These 24 T cell receptor beta chains originate from one sample sequenced in a study of identical twins' blood T cells. TCRdb processed the 5' RACE reads anew with MiXCR; each CDR3 protein has one entry. This table holds 350,000 to 400,000 distinct CDR3 sequences, over 25% found once. The sequencing input was PBMCs. The receptors here all came from a woman aged 18 to 55 in good health.

Only a few counts were recorded for this clonotype. The CDR3 DNA reads as TGTGCCAGCAGCTTCCCCACCGGGGAGCTGTTTTTT. It encodes CASSFPTGELFF. This chain joins TRBV5-4 and TRBJ2-2; no clear D. Trimming took off 2 bases at V and 4 bases at J, with 3 bases between the two ends. Germline-derived CDR1 and CDR2 are SGHNT and YYREEE (reference sequence). This CDR3 is built from 12 residues.

Worth noting for this clonotype: At one of its ends the junction is not consistent with the germline gene, which may arise from a read error. The CDR3, as DNA: TGTGCCATCGAGGGGAGCTGGGAGCGGTACTTC. As protein: CAIEGSWERYF. The rearrangement uses TRBV10-3 and TRBJ2-7, with D perhaps being TRBD1 or TRBD2 (5 bases each). The CDR3 runs to 11 residues. Germline CDR1 and CDR2: ENHRY and SYGVKD.

In this sample, this clonotype turned up a few times. The chain has TRBV20-1 and TRBJ2-3, with 7 bases aligning to TRBD2. Germline trimming cut 6 bases from V and 0 bases from J; bases unmatched to any gene: 3. CDR1 and CDR2 from the germline V gene are DFQATT and SNEGSKA (reference sequence). The CDR3 sequence is 13 residues long. The CDR3 loop is CSALAASTDTQYF. CDR3 nucleotides: TGCAGTGCCCTAGCGGCCAGCACAGATACGCAGTATTTT.

This sequence joins TRBV6-5 and TRBJ1-5, with 9 bases aligning to TRBD1. V gave up 4 bases and J gave up 6 bases; unmatched junction bases: 7. The CDR3 runs to 15 residues. From germline, CDR1 is MNHEY and CDR2 SVGAGI. The CDR3 bases are TGTGCCAGCAGTTTGACAGGGGGATCAGGTCAGCCCCAGCATTTT. Protein product: CASSLTGGSGQPQHF.

The chain combines TRBV20-1 with TRBJ2-2; D is unclear. The CDR3 sequence is 13 residues long. Germline V gives CDR1 DFQATT, CDR2 SNEGSKA (reference sequence). Trimming pared 5 bases from V and 0 bases from J, leaving 7 bases between. CDR3 coding DNA: TGCAGTGCTCGGACGGCGAACACCGGGGAGCTGTTTTTT. Its protein is CSARTANTGELFF.

This clonotype was recorded once. Relative to the germline gene, one junction end is altered; a read error may explain this. CDR3 nucleotides: TGCGCCAGCAACTTGTTTCGTGGGACAGCCCTTGGCTACACCTTC. This codes for CASNLFRGTALGYTF. This chain joins TRBV5-1 and TRBJ1-2; 7 bases align to TRBD1. CDR1 and CDR2 (germline): SGHRS, YFSETQ. This CDR3 spans 15 amino acids.

Turning to this clonotype: This clone may be a read error of a much larger clone one base away. The chain carries TRBV10-3 and TRBJ1-3; D ambiguous. Germline loops: CDR1 ENHRY, CDR2 SYGVKD. The CDR3 runs 13 residues. Between the trimmed V and J ends, which lost 6 bases and 4 bases, there was a span of 10 bases. CDR3 in DNA: TGTGCCATCAGCCAGTGGCTAGGAAACACCATATATTTT. Its protein product is CAISQWLGNTIYF.

In regard to this clonotype: A much larger clone differs from this one at a single base, so this may be a read error. The rearrangement links TRBV29-1 to TRBJ1-1, with D unresolved. Germline values: CDR1 SQVTM, CDR2 ANQGSEA. This CDR3 is built from 11 residues. The CDR3 DNA is TGCAGTTTCTCCAGGAACACTGAAGCTTTCTTT. Amino acids: CSFSRNTEAFF.

The chain uses TRBV29-1 and TRBJ2-3; D ambiguous. Germline assignment: CDR1 SQVTM and CDR2 ANQGSEA. This CDR3 is built from 15 residues. V lost 6 bases, J lost 3 bases, and 19 bases lay in between. This chain's CDR3 is CSVKDPGRETDTQYF. CDR3 coding DNA: TGCAGCGTGAAGGATCCGGGCCGAGAAACAGATACGCAGTATTTT.

In this sample, this clonotype turned up many times. The CDR3, as DNA: TGTGCCAGCAGCTTGAAACTAGTCTGGGAGCAGTTCTTC. Its translation is CASSLKLVWEQFF. This sequence joins TRBV5-6 and TRBJ2-1, with D perhaps TRBD2 (5 bases). CDR1 is SGHDT, CDR2 YYEEEE, per germline. The CDR3 has 13 residues. Between the trimmed V and J ends, which lost 1 base and 10 bases, there was a span of 12 bases.

This clonotype was recorded a few times. V usage is TRBV12-3 or TRBV12-4 and J usage is TRBJ2-7; D not certain. Trimming shortened V by 3 bases and J by 5 bases, and 5 bases separated the two germline ends. The CDR3 totals 11 residues. CDR3 sequence: CASSFFNEQYF. Written as DNA, the CDR3 is TGTGCCAGCAGTTTTTTTAACGAGCAGTACTTC.

This clonotype was counted between two and nine times. This chain joins TRBV9 and TRBJ1-3; possible D gene TRBD1, 5 bases. This CDR3 comprises 16 residues. V was shortened by 3 bases and J by 0 bases, with 13 bases between the two germline ends. Germline CDR1 is SGDLS and CDR2 is YYNGEE. This CDR3 is CASSEGLLHSGNTIYF. The CDR3 nucleotides read TGTGCCAGCAGCGAGGGACTTCTCCACTCTGGAAACACCATATATTTT. Full variable domain (outside the CDR3, taken from reference TRBV9 and TRBJ1-3): DSGVTQTPKHLITATGQRVTLRCSPRSGDLSVYWYQQSLDQGLQFLIQYYNGEERAKGNILERFSAQQFPDLHSELNLSSLELGDSALYFCASSEGLLHSGNTIYFGEGSWLTVV.

The chain joins TRBV19 to TRBJ1-5; D remains ambiguous. The germline gives CDR1 LNHDA, CDR2 SQIVND (reference sequence). This CDR3 is built from 12 residues. Trimming took off 4 bases at V and 4 bases at J, with 5 bases between the two ends. CDR3 in amino acids: CASSTQNQPQHF. The CDR3 DNA reads TGTGCCAGTAGTACCCAGAATCAGCCCCAGCATTTT. The full variable domain, completed using reference TRBV19 and TRBJ1-5, is DGGITQSPKYLFRKEGQNVTLSCEQNLNHDAMYWYRQDPGQGLRLIYYSQIVNDFQKGDIAEGYSVSREKKESFPLTVTSAQKNPTAFYLCASSTQNQPQHFGDGTRLSIL.

In this sample, this clonotype turned up many times. The chain is built from TRBV4-3 and TRBJ1-6; no clear D gene. Per the germline V gene, CDR1 is LGHNA and CDR2 is YSLEER. This CDR3 contains 16 residues. The V end was cut by 0 bases, the J end by 9 bases, with 15 bases between. The CDR3, as DNA: TGCGCCAGCAGCCAAGATCGTAACGGCGTCGGTTCACCCCTCCACTTT. Protein sequence: CASSQDRNGVGSPLHF.

There are many counts of this clonotype. The chain is built from TRBV6-5 and TRBJ1-6; TRBD1 agrees at 8 bases. The CDR3 loop spans 14 amino acids. Germline CDR1 and CDR2: MNHEY and SVGAGI. Trimming cost V 8 bases and J 8 bases; bases outside gene matches: 8. The chain's CDR3 is CASGRTGSDSPLHF. DNA of the CDR3: TGTGCCAGCGGAAGGACAGGGTCCGATTCACCCCTCCACTTT.

The rearrangement links TRBV20-1 to TRBJ2-7; D possibly corresponds to TRBD2 (6 bases). The CDR3 is 14 residues long. V gave up 2 bases and J gave up 7 bases, with 18 bases separating them. CDR1 and CDR2 from the germline V gene are DFQATT and SNEGSKA (reference sequence). DNA of the CDR3: TGCAGTGCTAGACATAATGGAGGGGCGGGTGAGCAGTACTTC. Translating gives CSARHNGGAGEQYF.

The rearrangement links TRBV3-2 to TRBJ1-6; TRBD1, the table's D call, lacks a check against the DNA. TRBV3-2 is shown as a pseudogene. The CDR3 totals 14 residues. CDR3 sequence (DNA): TGTGCCAGCAGCCCTGGACAGGCGAATTCACCCCTCCACTTT. Its translation: CASSPGQANSPLHF.

The chain combines TRBV11-2 with TRBJ2-7; D is perhaps TRBD2 (6 bases). This CDR3 has 15 amino acids. The ends were cut back, 5 bases at V and 1 base at J, with 15 bases in the middle. Germline values: CDR1 SGHAT, CDR2 FQNNGV. For the CDR3, the DNA is TGTGCCAGCAGCCACCGGGGTGGGGGGTCCTACGAGCAGTACTTC. It translates to CASSHRGGGSYEQYF.

A remark on this clonotype: A read error may be the cause here, since a much bigger clone is one base away. V usage is TRBV18 and J usage is TRBJ1-1; TRBD1 is a possible D gene (6 bases). The CDR3 totals 13 residues. V was trimmed by 4 bases and J by 6 bases, leaving 12 bases between them. Germline lookup yields CDR1 KGHSH and CDR2 LQKENI. This CDR3 is CASSQQGWPEAFF. The DNA of the CDR3 is TGTGCCAGCTCACAACAGGGTTGGCCTGAAGCTTTCTTT.

The chain uses TRBV7-8 and TRBJ1-1; TRBD1 matches at 7 bases. Germline V gene sequence: CDR1 SGHVS, CDR2 FQNEAQ. The CDR3 covers 17 residues. J lost 0 bases, V lost 4 bases, and 11 bases had no gene match. The CDR3 coding sequence is TGTGCCAGCAGCTCACGCCGGGACAGATTCATGAACACTGAAGCTTTCTTT. It yields the protein CASSSRRDRFMNTEAFF.

The chain employs TRBV28 and TRBJ1-1; 7 positions match TRBD1. V was clipped by 2 bases and J by 12 bases; unmatched bases: 12. Per the germline V gene, CDR1 is MDHEN and CDR2 is SYDVKM. The CDR3 extends over 14 amino acids. The CDR3 bases are TGTGCCAGCAGTTTAGCCGGGACAGTCGAGAGGTCTTTCTTT. Its protein product is CASSLAGTVERSFF.

The rearrangement joins TRBV6-6 to TRBJ1-6, with no clear D. CDR1 is MNHNY, CDR2 SVGAGI, per germline (reference sequence). Trimming shortened V by 0 bases and J by 7 bases, and 10 bases separated the two germline ends. The CDR3 contains 15 residues. The CDR3 nucleotides are TGTGCCAGCAGTTACTCGAGGGCGGTGAATTCACCCCTCCACTTT. It codes for CASSYSRAVNSPLHF.

CDR3 coding DNA: TGTGCCAGCAGCTTAAGCGACAGGGACACTGAAGCTTTCTTT. Its protein is CASSLSDRDTEAFF. The chain uses TRBV13 and TRBJ1-1, with TRBD1 matching 7 bases. This CDR3 region has 14 residues. J was trimmed by 3 bases and V by 2 bases; bases with no gene match: 3. Germline V gene sequence: CDR1 PRHDT, CDR2 FYEKMQ (reference sequence).

The rearrangement links TRBV20-1 to TRBJ2-2; the D gene is possibly TRBD2 (5 bases). Looked up from germline, CDR1 is DFQATT and CDR2 is SNEGSKA (reference sequence). This CDR3 has 14 amino acids. The germline V and J ends were trimmed by 5 bases and 1 base, with 11 bases remaining between them. The CDR3 coding sequence is TGCAGTGCTTCACTAGGCGGGAACACCGGGGAGCTGTTTTTT. It specifies CSASLGGNTGELFF.